The T cell receptor (beta chain) under discussion was sequenced for a study of blood T cell repertoires in COVID-19. A single count supports this clone. Here immunoSEQ multiplex PCR was the method, and the copy in TCRdb shows in-frame clones only, minus some. This table holds some 270,000 clones, over 80% found once. Germline V gene data show CDR1 as SGHTS and CDR2 as YDEGEE. Trimming cost V 6 bases and J 1 base, with 7 bases left between them. The CDR3 totals 13 residues. Everyone who took part was roughly 18 to 89 years old, and they came from 20 to 25 US areas. Assignments of participants to cohorts depended upon their own reported clinical history.

Sequencing input: PBMCs or T cells enriched from blood (not recorded which). The receptor comes from a woman in her thirties with acute COVID-19. The gene calls are TRBV5-8 and TRBJ2-2, with D unresolved. The CDR3 DNA follows: TGTGCCAGCATAGACTGGAACACCGGGGAGCTGTTTTTT. Its protein is CASIDWNTGELFF.